This T cell receptor (beta chain) was observed in a study of cytomegalovirus exposure and HLA in healthy donors. Study-wide results and caveats: Being productive about 87% or about 30% of the time was typical of most TCR beta V segments in an earlier analysis. An apparent linkage of common viral pathogens to several of the most significant clusters emerged in a later analysis.

This CDR3 spans 14 amino acids. Trimming left V 5 bases short and J 0 bases short, with 11 bases between. Looked up from germline, CDR1 is SQVTM and CDR2 is ANQGSEA. The study sampled nominally healthy donors, though unrecorded immune exposures were likely. Comments on this clone: Its target is not known.

PCR employed 60 Vbeta and 13 Jbeta primers. Study processing details: In a later analysis, 8.5 million to 14 million of 65 million to 80 million unique beta chains occurred in at least two donors. Profiling relied on immunoSEQ multiplex PCR, and the TCRdb table lists in-frame clones only, not all of them. V, J and clone size were drawn from that table, and D and trimming were deduced from the DNA. The table shows some 90,000 clones, with 81% occurring only once. Specimen: PBMCs. J is TRBJ2-1 and V is TRBV29-1; TRBD2 is a possible D gene (7 bases). The sequence was obtained from a human donor in good health. The CDR3, as DNA: TGCAGCGTTTTCGGGGGGCCCTCCTACAATGAGCAGTTCTTC. Protein: CSVFGGPSYNEQFF.